These 9 T cell receptor beta chains were all obtained from the same sample, sequenced in a study of vaccination and CD4 T cells after COVID-19. Their antigens remain unidentified. The Oncomine TCR Beta short-read assay was applied to DNA of cultured CD4+ T cells. TCRdb independently ran MiXCR on the PCR reads; one entry per CDR3 protein. The sample shows roughly 13,000 distinct CDR3 sequences, roughly 61% of them seen only once. Treatment reported: approximately 10-day PBMC culture with coronavirus spike peptide pools or control peptides (ViraFEST assay). The source material was CD4+ T cells from blood, cultured in vitro. These TCRs come from a human donor who had recovered from COVID-19.

This clonotype has a handful of counts. The rearrangement links TRBV7-6 to TRBJ2-2; a possible D gene is TRBD1 (6 bases). The CDR3 totals 16 residues. V gave up 6 bases and J gave up 1 base, with 15 bases separating them. CDR1 SGHVS and CDR2 FNYEAQ come from the germline V gene. CDR3 protein: CASSTQTGRNTGELFF. The CDR3 bases are TGTGCCAGCAGTACCCAGACAGGTCGGAACACCGGGGAGCTGTTTTTT.

This clonotype has just a few counts. The chain carries TRBV10-3 and TRBJ1-5; D unclear. V was shortened by 2 bases and J by 4 bases, with 6 bases between the two germline ends. The CDR3 is 13 residues long. Germline values: CDR1 ENHRY, CDR2 SYGVKD. The CDR3 coding sequence is TGTGCCATCAGTGAGAGTCGAAATCAGCCCCAGCATTTT. Protein sequence: CAISESRNQPQHF.

This chain links TRBV12-3 or TRBV12-4 with TRBJ2-7; no clear D. V lost 3 bases and J lost 2, with 8 bases in between. This CDR3 is 13 amino acids long. CDR3 DNA: TGTGCCAGCAGTTTCAACGCCGCCTACGAGCAGTACTTC. This translates into CASSFNAAYEQYF.

V is TRBV20-1 and J is TRBJ1-1; no definite D call. This CDR3 has 11 residues. Trimming shortened V by 4 bases and J by 1 base, and 4 bases separated the two germline ends. Germline V gives CDR1 DFQATT, CDR2 SNEGSKA (reference sequence). The DNA of the CDR3 is TGCAGTGCTATAAGGAACACTGAAGCTTTCTTT. Translated: CSAIRNTEAFF.

CDR3 amino acids: CASRSPDRLGNQPQHF. The CDR3 nucleotides are TGTGCCAGCAGATCCCCCGACAGGTTGGGCAATCAGCCCCAGCATTTT. The rearrangement uses TRBV6-2 or TRBV6-3 and TRBJ1-5; TRBD1 might be the D (6 bases). V was trimmed by 6 bases and J by 2 bases, leaving 17 bases between them. Germline V gene data show CDR1 as MNHEY and CDR2 as SVGEGT. There are 16 residues in the CDR3.

This clonotype occurred a few times. The chain is built from TRBV7-2 and TRBJ2-5; 12 bases match TRBD2. Germline V gene lookup returns CDR1 SGHTA and CDR2 FQGNSA. This CDR3 has 17 amino acids. With V trimmed by 5 bases and J by 6 bases, 13 bases remained unmatched. The CDR3 spells CASSVTASGGGSKTQYF. CDR3 bases: TGTGCCAGCAGCGTAACTGCTAGCGGGGGGGGGAGTAAGACCCAGTACTTC.

The count of this clonotype is one. CDR3 DNA sequence: TGTGCCAGCAGTTACGGGGAGAATTCACCCCTCCACTTT. It codes for CASSYGENSPLHF. The chain has TRBV6-5 and TRBJ1-6; D is undetermined. The CDR3 runs 13 residues. CDR1 MNHEY and CDR2 SVGAGI come from the germline V gene. Trimming shortened V by 2 bases and J by 7 bases, and 6 bases separated the two germline ends.

The chain has TRBV6-1 and TRBJ1-1; TRBD1 is a possible D gene (5 bases). Trimming removed 7 bases from V and 0 bases from J, with 9 bases in between. Germline lookup yields CDR1 MNHNS and CDR2 SASEGT. The CDR3 is made up of 13 amino acids. CDR3 in DNA: TGTGCCAGCAAAAGAGGGGTGAACACTGAAGCTTTCTTT. Residues: CASKRGVNTEAFF.

The V gene is TRBV5-1, the J gene TRBJ1-2; D is uncertain. The V gene lost 4 bases and the J gene lost 4 bases, with 14 bases spanning the gap. The length of the CDR3 is 14 residues. Per the germline V gene, CDR1 is SGHRS and CDR2 is YFSETQ. The CDR3 DNA reads as TGCGCCAGCAGCCTCGTGGACGGGAGCTATGGCTACACCTTC. It is translated as CASSLVDGSYGYTF.